Presented here are 21 T cell receptor beta chains from one specimen sequenced in a study of shared clonotypes between healthy human individuals. The repertoire was sequenced with immunoSEQ multiplex PCR; TCRdb's copy has only in-frame clones and lacks some. The sample records over 850,000 clones, 75% to 85% being singletons. The specimen was memory CD4+ T cells from PBMCs. The subset here: CD45RA-negative fraction. Receptors were obtained from a man in his late teens or twenties in good health. Some clones in this sample may be carry-over from other donors' samples.

V and J are TRBV5-1 and TRBJ2-1; D remains ambiguous. Germline V CDR1 and CDR2: SGHRS, YFSETQ. The CDR3 runs to 13 residues. V lost 1 base, J lost 5 bases, and 7 bases lay in between. Here the CDR3 DNA reads TGCGCCAGCAGCTTGACCGTGGACAATGAGCAGTTCTTC. Its protein product is CASSLTVDNEQFF.

The CDR3 bases are TGCGCCAGCAGCTTCCAACAGGGGGGTTCCTTCCTAATGAACACTGAAGCTTTCTTT. The encoded protein is CASSFQQGGSFLMNTEAFF. The rearrangement joins TRBV5-1 to TRBJ1-1, with 8 nucleotides matching TRBD1. V was pared by 2 bases and J by 0 bases, with 15 bases of the junction left unmatched. The CDR3 consists of 19 residues. Germline V gene lookup returns CDR1 SGHRS and CDR2 YFSETQ.

The chain joins TRBV4-3 to TRBJ2-7; D possibly corresponds to TRBD1 (6 bases). V lost 4 bases and J lost 2, with 15 bases in between. This CDR3 comprises 15 residues. Germline V gene lookup returns CDR1 LGHNA and CDR2 YSLEER. CDR3 sequence (DNA): TGCGCCAGCAGCCCGGTAGGGGGAGTGGCCTACGAGCAGTACTTC. Amino acids: CASSPVGGVAYEQYF.

The chain is built from TRBV28 and TRBJ2-1, with D possibly TRBD1 on 5 matching bases. This CDR3 contains 12 residues. Germline V gene sequence: CDR1 MDHEN, CDR2 SYDVKM. Trimming pared 6 bases from V and 15 bases from J, leaving 18 bases between. The CDR3 is CASRSARAGWFF. CDR3 nucleotide sequence: TGTGCCAGCAGATCCGCTAGGGCAGGGTGGTTCTTC.

With respect to this clone: The same CDR3 arises from other DNA sequences in this sample as well. The chain carries TRBV19 and TRBJ1-1; D perhaps matches TRBD1 (5 bases). V lost 4 bases and J 1 base, leaving 10 bases between the germline ends. CDR1 and CDR2 from the germline V gene are LNHDA and SQIVND (reference sequence). This CDR3 spans 14 amino acids. For the CDR3, the DNA is TGTGCCAGTAGTAGGGGGACGGGGAACACTGAAGCTTTCTTT. Translated: CASSRGTGNTEAFF.

In this sample, this clone is medium-sized (0.01 to 0.1%). This sequence joins TRBV7-9 and TRBJ2-7; D may be TRBD2 (6 bases). Trimming took off 1 base at V and 6 bases at J, with 13 bases between the two ends. Germline V CDR1 and CDR2: SEHNR, FQNEAQ (reference sequence). There are 14 residues in the CDR3. The CDR3 spells CASSLVSGPLEQYF. Written as DNA, the CDR3 is TGTGCCAGCAGCTTAGTTAGCGGCCCCCTCGAGCAGTACTTC.

This clone was picked up a small number of times. This rearrangement joins TRBV5-1 to TRBJ1-4; D unresolved. The V end was cut by 5 bases, the J end by 2 bases, with 7 bases between. This CDR3 has 13 residues. CDR1 is SGHRS and CDR2 is YFSETQ in the germline V gene. The CDR3 loop reads CASRNLTNEKLFF. The CDR3 DNA sequence: TGCGCCAGCAGGAACCTTACTAATGAAAAACTGTTTTTT.

The chain couples TRBV5-6 to TRBJ2-3, with 9 bases lining up with TRBD1. The CDR3 contains 15 residues. Trimming took 3 bases from V and 1 from J; bases not matched to a gene: 3. Per the germline V gene, CDR1 is SGHDT and CDR2 is YYEEEE. Written as DNA, the CDR3 is TGTGCCAGCAGCTCTCGGACAGGGGGCACAGATACGCAGTATTTT. This gives the protein CASSSRTGGTDTQYF.

The chain combines TRBV6-5 with TRBJ2-5; TRBD1 matches 10 bases. Germline-derived CDR1 and CDR2 are MNHEY and SVGAGI. The CDR3 totals 15 residues. V shed 8 bases and J 0 bases; nucleotides not matched to a gene: 6. The CDR3 coding sequence is TGTGCCAGCTCCCGGACAGGGGGTGACCAAGAGACCCAGTACTTC. Its translation: CASSRTGGDQETQYF.

This clone appeared many times. This chain connects TRBV28 to TRBJ2-1, with D maybe TRBD1 (6 bases). The CDR3 spans 14 residues. Germline CDR1 is MDHEN and CDR2 is SYDVKM. Between the trimmed V and J ends, which lost 10 bases and 0 bases, there was a span of 13 bases. In DNA form, the CDR3 reads TGTGCCACGTTACAGGGTAGCTCCTACAATGAGCAGTTCTTC. Translating it yields CATLQGSSYNEQFF.

V is TRBV27 and J is TRBJ1-1; TRBD1 matches 8 bases. This CDR3 has 14 residues. The V gene's germline CDR1 is MNHEY and CDR2 SMNVEV (reference sequence). The V segment lost 7 bases and the J segment 10 bases; nucleotides outside the gene matches: 14. This CDR3 is CASTATGAPRLAFF. The CDR3 DNA sequence: TGTGCCAGCACCGCGACAGGGGCTCCAAGGTTAGCTTTCTTT.

The V and J genes are TRBV7-2 and TRBJ2-1; 10 nucleotides align to TRBD1. The CDR3 is made up of 15 amino acids. V lost 4 bases to trimming and J lost 4 bases; unmatched junction nucleotides: 4. Germline V gives CDR1 SGHTA, CDR2 FQGNSA. The CDR3 DNA is TGTGCCAGCAGCTCCGGGACAGGGGAATACAATGAGCAGTTCTTC. Its protein is CASSSGTGEYNEQFF.

The chain couples TRBV7-9 to TRBJ2-5, with D perhaps matching TRBD2 (5 bases). This CDR3 contains 16 residues. CDR1 is SEHNR, CDR2 FQNEAQ, per germline (reference sequence). Trimming took off 6 bases at V and 2 bases at J, with 19 bases between the two ends. In DNA form, the CDR3 reads TGTGCCAGCAGTCGCCCGAGGGCGTCACAGCAAGAGACCCAGTACTTC. Translating gives CASSRPRASQQETQYF.

The chain recombines TRBV30 with TRBJ2-2; perhaps TRBD2 as D (6 bases). In germline, CDR1 is GTSNPN, CDR2 SVGIG (reference sequence). The CDR3 runs to 13 residues. The V end was cut by 0 bases, the J end by 6 bases, with 8 bases between. The CDR3, as DNA: TGTGCCTGGAGTGTACGGGGGTCCGGGGAGCTGTTTTTT. Its protein is CAWSVRGSGELFF.

The chain recombines TRBV11-2 with TRBJ1-2; tentative D call: TRBD1 (6 bases). This CDR3 has 15 residues. Germline V gene data show CDR1 as SGHAT and CDR2 as FQNNGV. V lost 1 base, J lost 2 bases, and 11 bases lay in between. DNA of the CDR3: TGTGCCAGCAGCTTAGGGCAGCAGGGGAACTATGGCTACACCTTC. This gives the protein CASSLGQQGNYGYTF. The entire variable domain, with the rest obtained from reference TRBV11-2 and TRBJ1-2, is as follows: EAGVAQSPRYKIIEKRQSVAFWCNPISGHATLYWYQQILGQGPKLLIQFQNNGVVDDSQLPKDRFSAERLKGVDSTLKIQPAKLEDSAVYLCASSLGQQGNYGYTFGSGTRLTVV.

V is TRBV25-1 and J is TRBJ1-4; TRBD1 might be the D (5 bases). CDR3 length: 12 residues. The germline V and J ends were trimmed by 8 bases and 7 bases, with 11 bases remaining between them. Germline V lookup: CDR1 MGHDK, CDR2 SYGVNS. The CDR3 sequence: CASDSGTEKLFF. CDR3 in DNA: TGTGCCAGCGACTCCGGGACTGAAAAACTGTTTTTT.

The chain couples TRBV7-2 to TRBJ2-5; the match to TRBD2 covers 13 bases. Germline-derived CDR1 and CDR2 are SGHTA and FQGNSA. This CDR3 is 17 amino acids long. Trimming removed 5 bases from V and 2 bases from J; junction bases left unmatched: 8. The CDR3 protein is CASSPGTSGNLQETQYF. Written as DNA, the CDR3 is TGTGCCAGCAGCCCCGGGACTAGCGGGAATCTACAAGAGACCCAGTACTTC.

This clone has only one observation. The chain recombines TRBV9 with TRBJ1-1; tentatively, D is TRBD1 (6 bases). V was clipped by 0 bases and J by 1 base, with 10 bases between them. The length of the CDR3 is 15 residues. Looked up from germline, CDR1 is SGDLS and CDR2 is YYNGEE. Written as DNA, the CDR3 is TGTGCCAGCAGCGTAGAGGGGGGGAAGAACACTGAAGCTTTCTTT. Protein sequence: CASSVEGGKNTEAFF.

The chain carries TRBV7-3 and TRBJ2-1; D is undetermined. With 5 bases removed from V and 0 bases from J, the gap between germline ends came to 14 bases. The CDR3 has 16 residues. From germline, CDR1 is SGHTA and CDR2 FQGTGA. This CDR3 is CASSPTDASSYNEQFF. CDR3 in DNA: TGTGCCAGCAGCCCGACGGACGCGAGCTCCTACAATGAGCAGTTCTTC.

The V call is TRBV7-9, the J call TRBJ2-7, with TRBD2 identical over 14 bases. The CDR3 length is 16 residues. The germline V gene has CDR1 SEHNR and CDR2 FQNEAQ (reference sequence). V was clipped by 5 bases and J by 6 bases; unmatched bases: 9. CDR3 in DNA: TGTGCCAGCAGCCGACCGGGACTAGCGGGAGCTTCCGAGCAGTACTTC. Amino acid sequence: CASSRPGLAGASEQYF. The whole variable domain, remainder taken from reference TRBV7-9 and TRBJ2-7, is DTGVSQNPRHKITKRGQNVTFRCDPISEHNRLYWYRQTLGQGPEFLTYFQNEAQLEKSRLLSDRFSAERPKGSFSTLEIQRTEQGDSAMYLCASSRPGLAGASEQYFGPGTRLTVT.

The rearrangement joins TRBV2 to TRBJ1-5, with no clear D. CDR3 length: 14 amino acids. Germline CDR1 is SNHLY and CDR2 is FYNNEI. Trimming removed 4 bases at V and 2 bases at J, with 9 bases between. The CDR3 nucleotides read TGTGCCAGCAGTGCACCATGGGGCAATCAGCCCCAGCATTTT. Its protein product is CASSAPWGNQPQHF.